These 3 T cell receptor beta chains were all obtained from the same sample, sequenced in a study of CD8 T cells in ankylosing spondylitis. The study, taken as a whole, reports: Blood of patients with ankylosing spondylitis appeared to be characterized by a TCR beta motif of eight highly homologous variants.

The antigens these receptors bind are not known. TCRdb reanalysed the 5' RACE reads using MiXCR and keeps one entry per CDR3 protein. The top ten clones hold about 30% of a sample with 100,000 to 150,000 distinct CDR3 sequences, roughly 18% of them seen once. The sample consisted of blood, either unsorted or a sorted T cell fraction (not recorded which). These receptors originate from a male donor with ankylosing spondylitis.

CDR3 bases: TGTGCCAGCACTCCTGGGACTGTCGGAGCCGGGGAGCTGTTTTTT. Its translation: CASTPGTVGAGELFF. The V call is TRBV27, the J call TRBJ2-2; D may be TRBD2 (6 bases). Germline V gene lookup returns CDR1 MNHEY and CDR2 SMNVEV (reference sequence). Trimming cost V 7 bases and J 6 bases, with 18 bases left between them. This CDR3 has 15 amino acids.

There are many counts of this clonotype. DNA for the CDR3: TGCAGCGTTGCCTCGTATCTAGAATACAATGAGCAGTTCTTC. Translating it yields CSVASYLEYNEQFF. This sequence joins TRBV29-1 and TRBJ2-1; D is unclear. This CDR3 has 14 residues. V was clipped by 4 bases and J by 4 bases, with 14 bases between them. Germline V gives CDR1 SQVTM, CDR2 ANQGSEA.

This clonotype was seen more than once but under ten times. The CDR3 loop reads CATSRVVGGYTF. CDR3 sequence (DNA): TGTGCCACCAGCAGGGTTGTGGGTGGCTACACCTTC. The genes are TRBV15 and TRBJ1-2, with D unclear. The CDR3 spans 12 residues. Per the germline V gene, CDR1 is LNHNV and CDR2 is YYDKDF (reference sequence). Between the trimmed V and J ends, which lost 3 bases and 7 bases, there was a span of 9 bases.